This T cell receptor (beta chain) originates from a study of preoperative IRX-2 immunotherapy in early breast cancer. Repertoires were generated with immunoSEQ multiplex PCR, while TCRdb's copy carries only in-frame clones and drops some. The sample lists 28,000 or so clones; around 89% were seen once. The treatment denotes: preoperative locoregional IRX-2 cytokine immunotherapy. Patients received preoperative, locoregional IRX-2 cytokine immunotherapy in a phase Ib study. From germline, CDR1 is LGHNA and CDR2 YSLEER. Unmatched junction bases numbered 6, after V lost 6 bases and J lost 5 bases. The CDR3 totals 14 residues.

The source is a human donor with breast cancer. The V and J genes are TRBV4-3 and TRBJ2-3, with TRBD2 matching over 9 bases. The specimen was taken from a patient treated with IRX-2 immunotherapy. The CDR3 region is CASRNSGGGDTQYF. CDR3 nucleotides: TGCGCCAGCAGAAATAGCGGGGGAGGAGATACGCAGTATTTT.